This T cell receptor (beta chain) was obtained from a study of blood T cell repertoires in COVID-19. Assay used: immunoSEQ multiplex PCR; TCRdb lists only in-frame clones, some missing. The sample lists roughly 140,000 clones, around 81% occurring once. Germline V lookup: CDR1 SGHTA, CDR2 FQGNSA. The CDR3 has 13 residues. Trimming cost V 5 bases and J 4 bases, with 12 bases left between them. Source material: peripheral blood. V is TRBV7-2 and J is TRBJ2-7; tentative D call: TRBD1 (6 bases). This sequence originates from a woman aged 40 to 50 with active or convalescent COVID-19. The CDR3 sequence is CASSILQGYEQYF. CDR3 nucleotide sequence: TGTGCCAGCAGCATATTACAGGGATACGAGCAGTACTTC.